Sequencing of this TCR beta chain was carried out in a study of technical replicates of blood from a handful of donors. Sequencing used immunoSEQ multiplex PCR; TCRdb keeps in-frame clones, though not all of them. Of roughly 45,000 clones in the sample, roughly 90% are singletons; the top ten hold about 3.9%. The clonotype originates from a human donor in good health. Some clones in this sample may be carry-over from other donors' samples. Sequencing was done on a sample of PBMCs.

In DNA form, the CDR3 reads TGTGCCAGCAGCTTGTACACCCTTCCCGAGCAGTACTTC. Its translation: CASSLYTLPEQYF. The chain uses TRBV5-6 and TRBJ2-7, with D unresolved. This CDR3 has 13 amino acids. The germline CDR1 and CDR2 sequences are SGHDT and YYEEEE. Trimming pared 1 base from V and 6 bases from J, leaving 11 bases between.